These 11 T cell receptor beta chains were sequenced from one sample in a study of cytomegalovirus exposure and HLA in healthy donors (TCRdb year 2017). The library was prepared using the immunoSEQ multiplex PCR assay. The multiplex PCR relied on a mix of 60 forward primers for TCR Vbeta segments and 13 reverse primers for TCR Jbeta segments. TCRdb holds this immuneACCESS table with in-frame rearrangements only. Some clones are missing; in checked studies, unresolved V genes explain under half, and the rest has no known cause. The sample yields 200,000 to 250,000 clones; about 80% were counted once. The ten largest clonotypes hold 15% to 18% of the sample. The sequenced sample was PBMCs. The receptors stem from a man aged 35-49 years in good health and CMV-seronegative.

This clone was detected once. The V call is TRBV4-1, the J call TRBJ2-2; D is unclear. The V and J ends lost 10 bases and 1 base respectively, with 4 bases between them. The CDR3 consists of 11 residues. Germline V lookup: CDR1 MGHRA, CDR2 YSYEKL. The CDR3 region has the DNA TGCGCCACAGGGAACACCGGGGAGCTGTTTTTT. Translating it yields CATGNTGELFF.

The chain joins TRBV10-3 to TRBJ1-1, with no clear D. Trimming left V 11 bases short and J 1 base short, with 17 bases between. The CDR3 totals 14 residues. Germline CDR1 and CDR2: ENHRY and SYGVKD. Here the CDR3 DNA reads TGTGCCTCATTTGAGAGGGCTCAGAACACTGAAGCTTTCTTT. Protein product: CASFERAQNTEAFF.

CDR3: CATGTGVTGETQYF. DNA of the CDR3: TGTGCCACCGGGACAGGGGTCACGGGAGAGACCCAGTACTTC. The chain is built from TRBV10-3 and TRBJ2-5, with TRBD1 identical over 10 bases. CDR1 and CDR2 from the germline V gene are ENHRY and SYGVKD. The CDR3 length is 14 residues. V was clipped by 10 bases and J by 4 bases; unmatched bases: 9.

The chain joins TRBV5-5 to TRBJ2-3; 8 positions match TRBD2. The CDR3 runs to 16 residues. J lost 4 bases, V lost 4 bases, and 11 bases had no gene match. Germline lookup yields CDR1 SGHKS and CDR2 YYEKEE (reference sequence). The DNA of the CDR3 is TGTGCCAGCAGCCAAGGGACCGGGGGGGGAGCAGATACGCAGTATTTT. Translated, it gives CASSQGTGGGADTQYF.

The genes are TRBV14 and TRBJ2-5; 12 nucleotides line up with TRBD2. The better agreement between TRBJ2-7 and the DNA end casts doubt on the J call. The CDR3 runs to 17 residues. CDR1 and CDR2 (germline): SGHDN, FVKESK. The CDR3 nucleotides are TGTGCCAGCAGCCAAGGGCTAGCGGGGGGGATAGCCTACGAGCAGTACTTC. Amino acid sequence: CASSQGLAGGIAYEQYF.

The rearrangement joins TRBV9 to TRBJ2-3; 10 nucleotides agree with TRBD2. The CDR3 has 16 amino acids. V was pared by 0 bases and J by 2 bases, with 3 bases of the junction left unmatched. Germline values: CDR1 SGDLS, CDR2 YYNGEE. The CDR3 here is CASSVELAGDTDTQYF. The DNA for the CDR3 is TGTGCCAGCAGCGTAGAGCTAGCGGGGGACACAGATACGCAGTATTTT.

This rearrangement joins TRBV7-2 to TRBJ2-5; D may be TRBD1 (6 bases). Trimming removed 1 base at V and 1 base at J, with 10 bases between. Germline V gene sequence: CDR1 SGHTA, CDR2 FQGNSA. The CDR3 sequence is 15 residues long. CDR3: CASSLVEGVQETQYF. The CDR3 DNA reads as TGTGCCAGCAGCTTAGTTGAGGGGGTCCAAGAGACCCAGTACTTC. The full variable domain, its missing parts supplied by reference TRBV7-2 and TRBJ2-5, is GAGVSQSPSNKVTEKGKDVELRCDPISGHTALYWYRQSLGQGLEFLIYFQGNSAPDKSGLPSDRFSAERTGGSVSTLTIQRTQQEDSAVYLCASSLVEGVQETQYFGPGTRLLVL.

This chain links TRBV25-1 with TRBJ1-4; 7 bases agree with TRBD1. The J segment lost 7 bases and the V segment lost 6 bases, leaving 14 bases of the junction unmatched. The CDR3 has 16 residues. The germline gives CDR1 MGHDK, CDR2 SYGVNS. The CDR3 loop reads CASRETGVGGGEKLFF. As DNA, the CDR3 is TGTGCCAGCAGGGAAACAGGGGTAGGAGGTGGTGAAAAACTGTTTTTT.

J is TRBJ2-7 and V is TRBV27, with 7 bases aligning to TRBD1. Germline V gives CDR1 MNHEY, CDR2 SMNVEV (reference sequence). The CDR3 has 14 residues. The J segment lost 0 bases and the V segment lost 5 bases, leaving 4 bases of the junction unmatched. Written as DNA, the CDR3 is TGTGCCAGCAGTCCTTGGGACAGCTCCTACGAGCAGTACTTC. Its protein product is CASSPWDSSYEQYF.

This chain uses TRBV6-5 with TRBJ2-7; 10 bases fit TRBD2. The V gene end was trimmed by 3 bases and the J gene end by 2 bases; junction bases not matched to a gene: 4. CDR1 is MNHEY, CDR2 SVGAGI, per germline. The CDR3 totals 15 residues. The CDR3 sequence: CASSYVLAGAYEQYF. As DNA, the CDR3 is TGTGCCAGCAGTTATGTCCTAGCGGGGGCCTACGAGCAGTACTTC.

The rearrangement uses TRBV5-1 and TRBJ2-2; the match to TRBD2 covers 14 bases. CDR1 and CDR2 (germline): SGHRS, YFSETQ. CDR3 length: 18 residues. Germline trimming cut 1 base from V and 7 bases from J; bases unmatched to any gene: 9. This chain's CDR3 is CASSLFGLAGGMSGELFF. CDR3 in DNA: TGCGCCAGCAGCTTGTTCGGACTAGCGGGAGGTATGAGCGGGGAGCTGTTTTTT.